These 7 T cell receptor beta chains originate from one sample sequenced in a study of human T cells and chemical hapten exposure. Specified time point: pre-sensitization, week 0. Regarding treatment: therapeutic diphenylcyclopropenone sensitization with weekly scalp DPC. TCRdb reprocessed the RACE reads with MiXCR, giving one entry per CDR3 protein. Of fewer than 65,000 distinct CDR3 sequences listed, about 9% are singletons. Here the sequenced sample was whole blood, taken in connection with sensitization to the hapten diphenylcyclopropenone (DPC). These receptors were collected from a woman in her thirties or forties with alopecia areata. Some clones in this sample may be carry-over from other donors' samples.

At least ten counts were recorded for this clonotype. The chain has TRBV20-1 and TRBJ1-2; D is undetermined. This CDR3 spans 15 amino acids. The germline CDR1 and CDR2 sequences are DFQATT and SNEGSKA (reference sequence). V dropped 0 bases and J dropped 1 base, with 12 bases sitting between them. CDR3 DNA sequence: TGCAGTGCTAGAGAGAGGCAGGTGGTTAACTATGGCTACACCTTC. This encodes CSARERQVVNYGYTF.

The table lists this clonotype with a few counts. The chain couples TRBV27 to TRBJ1-1; unclear D gene. CDR1 is MNHEY and CDR2 is SMNVEV in the germline V gene (reference sequence). The CDR3 is 20 amino acids. Deletions cut 4 bases from V and 0 bases from J, with 27 bases between. This CDR3 is CASSSDPRTLSDGMNTEAFF. The CDR3 DNA reads TGTGCCAGCAGTTCGGACCCCCGAACACTCTCTGACGGTATGAACACTGAAGCTTTCTTT.

This chain uses TRBV5-1 with TRBJ1-4; 7 bases line up with TRBD1. Germline V gene data show CDR1 as SGHRS and CDR2 as YFSETQ. After removal of 0 bases from V and 6 bases from J, the junction contained 5 bases not matched to a gene. This CDR3 contains 15 residues. The CDR3 protein is CASSLGQGLYEKLFF. The DNA of the CDR3 is TGCGCCAGCAGCTTGGGACAGGGACTATATGAAAAACTGTTTTTT.

In this sample, this clonotype turned up many times. This sequence joins TRBV15 and TRBJ2-3; 12 nucleotides line up with TRBD2. The CDR3 sequence is 17 residues long. Unmatched junction bases numbered 8, after V lost 5 bases and J lost 2 bases. Germline assignment: CDR1 LNHNV and CDR2 YYDKDF (reference sequence). CDR3: CATSGRTSGEYTDTQYF. The CDR3, as DNA: TGTGCCACCAGCGGGCGGACTAGCGGGGAATACACAGATACGCAGTATTTT.

Comments on this clonotype: This may come from a read error, since a much larger clone is one base off. V is TRBV21-1 and J is TRBJ1-5. TRBV21-1 represents a pseudogene. The CDR3 runs to 15 residues. The CDR3 spells CASGKEAVSNQPQHF. CDR3 DNA sequence: TGTGCCAGCGGCAAAGAGGCGGTTAGCAATCAGCCCCAGCATTTT.

This clonotype was counted ten times or more. The V gene is TRBV11-3, the J gene TRBJ2-1; 7 bases agree with TRBD2. CDR3 length equals 15 residues. The V and J ends lost 5 bases and 6 bases, in that order; junction bases with no gene match: 10. Germline assignment: CDR1 SGHNT and CDR2 YENEEA. The CDR3 protein is CASSPMSGATNEQFF. Written as DNA, the CDR3 is TGTGCCAGCAGCCCAATGAGCGGGGCAACCAATGAGCAGTTCTTC.

This clonotype was picked up many times. The genes are TRBV6-5 and TRBJ2-5; TRBD2 is a possible D gene (5 bases). The CDR3 has 17 residues. CDR1 and CDR2 from the germline V gene are MNHEY and SVGAGI. Trimming took 8 bases from V and 4 from J, leaving 26 bases between them. CDR3: CASGERVTSRTPETQYF. The CDR3 nucleotides are TGTGCCAGCGGGGAGCGAGTGACCTCTCGGACCCCAGAGACCCAGTACTTC.